The present T cell receptor beta chain was sequenced within a study of metastatic and nonmetastatic thyroid tumors. For the study at large: Repertoires were compared across blood and tumor or nodule tissue from malignant and benign thyroid patients.

In the original analysis: Variation in CDR3 across clinicopathological groups served as the basis for constructing a distant-metastasis classifier in papillary thyroid cancer. MiXCR re-clonotyped the PCR reads for TCRdb. These V and J calls are TCRdb output, not the study's own analysis. The table records roughly 27,000 clones, 10% to 15% of them present only once. The V and J ends lost 1 base and 2 bases respectively, with 24 bases between them. Germline V lookup: CDR1 SEHNR, CDR2 FQNEAQ (reference sequence). This CDR3 spans 20 amino acids. Patients were all untreated before their thyroid surgery. This clone appeared many times. What it binds is not known. Findings and limits, study-wide: Malignant thyroid tumors reportedly exceeded benign nodules significantly in TCR beta diversity, with the difference appearing in blood and tumor.

This rearrangement joins TRBV7-9 to TRBJ2-1; no definite D call. Sequenced input: blood. The clonotype was recovered from a female donor with papillary thyroid cancer or a benign thyroid nodule (not recorded which). Some clones in this sample may be carry-over from other donors' samples. Written as DNA, the CDR3 is TGTGCCAGCAGCTTAGTAGACTGGATCCCCGGGCCTATCGCCTACAATGAGCAGTTCTTC. Translation: CASSLVDWIPGPIAYNEQFF.